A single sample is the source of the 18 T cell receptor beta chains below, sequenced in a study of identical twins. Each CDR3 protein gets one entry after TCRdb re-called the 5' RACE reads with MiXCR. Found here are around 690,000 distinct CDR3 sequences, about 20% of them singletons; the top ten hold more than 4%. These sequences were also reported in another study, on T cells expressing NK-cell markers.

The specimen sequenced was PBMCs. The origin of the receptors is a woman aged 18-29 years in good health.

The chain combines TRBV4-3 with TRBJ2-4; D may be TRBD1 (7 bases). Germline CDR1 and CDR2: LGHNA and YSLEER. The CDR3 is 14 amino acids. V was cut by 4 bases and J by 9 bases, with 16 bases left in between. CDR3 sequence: CASSPGGTATIQYF. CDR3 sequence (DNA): TGCGCCAGCAGCCCCGGAGGGACAGCCACCATTCAGTACTTC.

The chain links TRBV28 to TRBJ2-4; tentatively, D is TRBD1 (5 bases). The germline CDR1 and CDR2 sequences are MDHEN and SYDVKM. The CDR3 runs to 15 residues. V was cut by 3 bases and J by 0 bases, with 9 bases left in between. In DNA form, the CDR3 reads TGTGCCAGCAGTTTGGACATCATAGCCAAAAACATTCAGTACTTC. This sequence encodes CASSLDIIAKNIQYF.

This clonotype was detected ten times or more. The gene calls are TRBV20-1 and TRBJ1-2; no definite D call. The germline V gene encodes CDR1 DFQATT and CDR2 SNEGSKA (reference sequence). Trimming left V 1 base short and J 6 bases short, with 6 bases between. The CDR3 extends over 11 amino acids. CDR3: CSARVKDGYTF. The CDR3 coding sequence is TGCAGTGCTAGAGTCAAGGATGGCTACACCTTC.

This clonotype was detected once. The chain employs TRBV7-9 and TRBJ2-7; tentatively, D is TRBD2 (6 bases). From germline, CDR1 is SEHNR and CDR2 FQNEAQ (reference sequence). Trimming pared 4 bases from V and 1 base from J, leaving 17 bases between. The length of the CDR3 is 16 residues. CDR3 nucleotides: TGTGCCAGCAGCTCCACATTGCCGGGACTTTCCTACGAGCAGTACTTC. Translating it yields CASSSTLPGLSYEQYF.

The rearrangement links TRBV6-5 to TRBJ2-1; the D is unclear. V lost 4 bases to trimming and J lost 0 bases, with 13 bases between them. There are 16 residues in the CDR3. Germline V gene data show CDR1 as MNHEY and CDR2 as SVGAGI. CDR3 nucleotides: TGTGCCAGCAGTTCTCCTGACGGGCGCTCCTACAATGAGCAGTTCTTC. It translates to CASSSPDGRSYNEQFF.

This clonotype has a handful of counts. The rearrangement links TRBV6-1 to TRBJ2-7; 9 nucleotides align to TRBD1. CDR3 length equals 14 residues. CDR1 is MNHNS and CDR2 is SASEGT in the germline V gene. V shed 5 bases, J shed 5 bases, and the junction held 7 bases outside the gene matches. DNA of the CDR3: TGTGCCAGCAGTCCTTGGACAGGGGTGGACGAGCAGTACTTC. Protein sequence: CASSPWTGVDEQYF.

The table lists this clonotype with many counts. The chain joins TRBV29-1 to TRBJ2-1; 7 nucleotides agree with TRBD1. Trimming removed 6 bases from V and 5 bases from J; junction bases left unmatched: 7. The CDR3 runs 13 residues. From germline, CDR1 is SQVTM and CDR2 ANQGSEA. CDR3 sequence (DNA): TGCAGCGTAGCTTCCGGGACAGACAATGAGCAGTTCTTC. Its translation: CSVASGTDNEQFF.

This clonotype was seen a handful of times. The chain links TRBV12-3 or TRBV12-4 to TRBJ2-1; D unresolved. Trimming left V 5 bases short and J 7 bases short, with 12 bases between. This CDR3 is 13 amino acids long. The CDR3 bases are TGTGCCAGCAGTATTACCGGAATTAATGAGCAGTTCTTC. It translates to CASSITGINEQFF.

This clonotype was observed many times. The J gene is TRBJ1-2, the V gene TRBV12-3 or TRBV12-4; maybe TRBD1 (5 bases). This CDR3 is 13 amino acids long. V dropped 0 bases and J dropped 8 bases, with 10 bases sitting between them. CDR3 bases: TGTGCCAGCAGTTTAGCCAGGGCGGGCGGCTACACCTTC. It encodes CASSLARAGGYTF.

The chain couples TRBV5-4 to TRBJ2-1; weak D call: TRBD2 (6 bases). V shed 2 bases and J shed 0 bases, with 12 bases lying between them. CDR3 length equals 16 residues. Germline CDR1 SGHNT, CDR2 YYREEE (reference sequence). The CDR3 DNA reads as TGTGCCAGCAGCTTTGGGGGGTCGAGCTCCTACAATGAGCAGTTCTTC. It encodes CASSFGGSSSYNEQFF.

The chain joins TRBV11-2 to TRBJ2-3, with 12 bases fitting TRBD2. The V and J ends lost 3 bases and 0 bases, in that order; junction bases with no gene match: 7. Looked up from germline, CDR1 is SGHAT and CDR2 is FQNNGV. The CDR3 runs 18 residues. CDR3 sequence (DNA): TGTGCCAGCAGCTTCTGGCTAGCGGGGGGGGGTAGCACAGATACGCAGTATTTT. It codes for CASSFWLAGGGSTDTQYF.

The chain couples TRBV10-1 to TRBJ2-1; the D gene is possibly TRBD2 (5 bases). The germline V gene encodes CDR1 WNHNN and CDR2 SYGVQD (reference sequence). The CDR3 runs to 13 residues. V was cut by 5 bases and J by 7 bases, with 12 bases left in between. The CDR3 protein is CASSQDWENEQFF. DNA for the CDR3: TGCGCCAGCAGTCAGGACTGGGAAAATGAGCAGTTCTTC.

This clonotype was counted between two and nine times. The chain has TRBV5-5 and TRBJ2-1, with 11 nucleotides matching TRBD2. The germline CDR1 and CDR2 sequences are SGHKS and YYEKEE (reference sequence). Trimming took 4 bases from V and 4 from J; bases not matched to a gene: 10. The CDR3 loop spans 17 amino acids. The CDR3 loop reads CASSTFPGTSGYNEQFF. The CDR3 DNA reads TGTGCCAGCAGCACTTTTCCCGGGACTAGCGGATACAATGAGCAGTTCTTC.

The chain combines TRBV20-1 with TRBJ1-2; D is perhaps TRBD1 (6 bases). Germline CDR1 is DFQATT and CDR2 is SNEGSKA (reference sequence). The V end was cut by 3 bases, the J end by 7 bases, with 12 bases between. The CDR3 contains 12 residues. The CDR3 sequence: CSASQGHPGYTF. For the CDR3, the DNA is TGCAGTGCTAGTCAGGGACACCCTGGCTACACCTTC.

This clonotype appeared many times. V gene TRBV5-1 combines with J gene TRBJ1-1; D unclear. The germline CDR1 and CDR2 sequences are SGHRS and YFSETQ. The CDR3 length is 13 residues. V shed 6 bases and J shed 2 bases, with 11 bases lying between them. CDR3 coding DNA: TGCGCCAGCATCCGAGACGGTAACACTGAAGCTTTCTTT. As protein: CASIRDGNTEAFF.

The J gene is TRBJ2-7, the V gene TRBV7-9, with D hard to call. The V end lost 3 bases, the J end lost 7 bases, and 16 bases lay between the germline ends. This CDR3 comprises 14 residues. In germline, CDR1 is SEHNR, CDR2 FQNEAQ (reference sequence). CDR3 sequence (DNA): TGTGCCAGCAGCTTCCCCCAGATCGCCGGGGAGCAGTACTTC. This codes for CASSFPQIAGEQYF.

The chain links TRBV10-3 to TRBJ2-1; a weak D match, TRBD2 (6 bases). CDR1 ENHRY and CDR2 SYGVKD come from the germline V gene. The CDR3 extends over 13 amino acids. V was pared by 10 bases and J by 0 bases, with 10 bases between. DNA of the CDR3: TGTGCCACCGCGGGAAACTCCTACAATGAGCAGTTCTTC. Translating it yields CATAGNSYNEQFF.

For the CDR3, the DNA is TGTGCCAGCAGCGCCAGCGGACCCAAAGAGACCCAGTACTTC. It translates to CASSASGPKETQYF. The rearrangement uses TRBV7-2 and TRBJ2-5; D is perhaps TRBD2 (5 bases). The germline V and J ends were trimmed by 5 bases and 3 bases, with 13 bases remaining between them. This CDR3 is built from 14 residues. In germline, CDR1 is SGHTA, CDR2 FQGNSA.